This T cell receptor (beta chain) is drawn from a study of neurological immune-mediated disorders. The cDNA was synthesized by 5'RACE incorporating 10-nucleotide random UMIs. The output of every sequencing run exceeded 190 million TCR-beta sequences, derived from 15-18 subjects. Using its own MiXCR run on the 5' RACE reads, TCRdb lists one record per CDR3 protein. The sample includes under 130,000 distinct CDR3 sequences, approximately 10% of them seen just once. This CDR3 contains 16 residues. V was cut by 0 bases and J by 7 bases, with 16 bases left in between. CDR1 is SGHRS, CDR2 YFSETQ, per germline. Overall study results and limits: Across subjects, expanded clones had no CDR3 amino acid sequences in common, pointing to private repertoires in all groups.

Sample time point: longitudinal time-point 3. This clonotype was observed at least ten times. No antigen is known for it. The TCR sequence derives from a female donor with HTLV-1-associated myelopathy (HAM/TSP). This chain joins TRBV5-1 and TRBJ1-4; D might be TRBD1 (5 bases). Sequencing was done on a sample of PBMCs. CDR3 sequence: CASSLGFRGLSEKLFF. The CDR3 nucleotides are TGCGCCAGCAGCTTGGGTTTTAGGGGTCTTAGTGAAAAACTGTTTTTT. Variable domain in full (rest from reference TRBV5-1 and TRBJ1-4): KAGVTQTPRYLIKTRGQQVTLSCSPISGHRSVSWYQQTPGQGLQFLFEYFSETQRNKGNFPGRFSGRQFSNSRSEMNVSTLELGDSALYLCASSLGFRGLSEKLFFGSGTQLSVL.